This T cell receptor (beta chain) derives from a study of shared clonotypes between healthy human individuals. Whole-study context: Each donor had three CD4 naive, three CD4 memory, two CD8 naive and one CD8 memory plate. Study-wide findings and caveats: Enrolling few donors narrowed the genetic and exposure-history diversity that was represented.

This CDR3 has 14 residues. Germline values: CDR1 MGHDK, CDR2 SYGVNS. With V trimmed by 6 bases and J by 0 bases, 5 bases remained unmatched. Donors were Caucasian adults residing in Nashville, Tennessee, USA. 200 to 250 ng DNA, 25,000 to 35,000 T cell genomes, went into each sorted-subset replicate PCR. Sequencing used immunoSEQ multiplex PCR; TCRdb keeps in-frame clones, though not all of them. The sample holds roughly 1 million clones, 65% to 80% seen once. This clone was observed many times. Its target is unknown. The TCR was taken from a man aged 18 to 29 in good health. Sample: memory CD4+ T cells sorted from blood. Subset described: CD45RA-negative fraction. The chain couples TRBV25-1 to TRBJ2-7, with 7 bases identical to TRBD2. This chain's CDR3 is CASRKPGGSYEQYF. The CDR3 nucleotides read TGTGCCAGCAGAAAGCCGGGAGGCTCCTACGAGCAGTACTTC.